The present T cell receptor (beta chain) was sequenced within a study of blood T cell repertoires in COVID-19. Overall study: The samples span acute and convalescent COVID-19 from the United States, Italy and Spain. The analysed material was cDNA or gDNA that came from T cells, B-cell-depleted T cells, or PBMCs.

In germline, CDR1 is MNHEY, CDR2 SMNVEV (reference sequence). V gave up 4 bases and J gave up 5 bases, with 17 bases separating them. The CDR3 contains 16 residues. Authors' data handling: Quantification of nucleated cells was approximated via reference gene primer amplification. Produced via immunoSEQ multiplex PCR; TCRdb's table is partial and in-frame only. Clone size and the V and J calls come from that table; the DNA yielded D and trimming. The sample carries 150,000 to 200,000 clones, about 77% recorded once. This clonotype was obtained from a woman over 75 with acute or convalescent COVID-19. Sequences were obtained from peripheral blood. The rearrangement links TRBV27 to TRBJ1-4; possibly TRBD1 for D (5 bases). As DNA, the CDR3 is TGTGCCAGCAGTTCGCCCCCGACAGATCTAAATGAAAAACTGTTTTTT. It codes for CASSSPPTDLNEKLFF.